The 29 T cell receptor beta chains given below trace back to one sample, sequenced in a study of blood T cell repertoires in COVID-19. TCRdb's copy holds only in-frame clones and misses some; the assay was immunoSEQ multiplex PCR. Of more than 400,000 clones in the sample, roughly 87% were seen once. The sequenced sample consisted of PBMCs or T cells enriched from blood (not recorded which). These TCRs come from a woman between 18 and 29 years old who had recovered from COVID-19.

V and J are TRBV6-5 and TRBJ1-5, with 7 bases lining up with TRBD1. The trim removed 5 bases at V and 3 bases at J, leaving 7 bases unmatched. Germline assignment: CDR1 MNHEY and CDR2 SVGAGI. The CDR3 has 15 amino acids. The chain's CDR3 is CASSRLTGDNQPQHF. CDR3 nucleotide sequence: TGTGCCAGCAGTCGTCTCACAGGGGACAATCAGCCCCAGCATTTT.

This clone occurred once. The V call is TRBV7-6, the J call TRBJ2-7; 8 bases are a match to TRBD2. The CDR3 has 17 residues. Germline V gene sequence: CDR1 SGHVS, CDR2 FNYEAQ. V lost 2 bases to trimming and J lost 1 base; unmatched junction nucleotides: 10. The CDR3 DNA reads as TGTGCCAGCAGCTTAAGCCCGGGGGGGGACACTTCCTACGAGCAGTACTTC. It specifies CASSLSPGGDTSYEQYF.

The CDR3 protein is CASSLWGGFEAFF. For the CDR3, the DNA is TGTGCCAGCAGCTTGTGGGGGGGCTTTGAAGCTTTCTTT. J is TRBJ1-1 and V is TRBV5-6, with D perhaps matching TRBD1 (6 bases). Germline lookup yields CDR1 SGHDT and CDR2 YYEEEE. The CDR3 runs 13 residues. The V and J ends lost 1 base and 7 bases respectively, with 11 bases between them.

In DNA, the CDR3 is TGTGCCAGCAGTCCCGGGACAGAGAAGAACACTGAAGCTTTCTTT. This sequence encodes CASSPGTEKNTEAFF. The J gene is TRBJ1-1, the V gene TRBV28; 7 nucleotides line up with TRBD1. CDR1 is MDHEN, CDR2 SYDVKM, per germline. There are 15 residues in the CDR3. V lost 5 bases and J lost 1; bases outside the gene matches: 7.

The rearrangement joins TRBV28 to TRBJ2-1, with 7 positions matching TRBD2. The CDR3 contains 14 residues. CDR1 MDHEN and CDR2 SYDVKM come from the germline V gene. The trim removed 4 bases at V and 9 bases at J, leaving 9 bases unmatched. The CDR3 region has the DNA TGTGCCAGCAGTTCAGAACCTAGGGAGGGTGAGCAGTTCTTC. Its translation: CASSSEPREGEQFF.

The chain employs TRBV19 and TRBJ2-1; 9 positions agree with TRBD1. The germline gives CDR1 LNHDA, CDR2 SQIVND (reference sequence). The CDR3 has 15 residues. V trimming: 3 bases; J trimming: 6 bases; junction bases outside the gene matches: 6. CDR3 bases: TGTGCCAGTAGTATCACAGGGGGCCCGATCAATGAGCAGTTCTTC. It translates to CASSITGGPINEQFF.

The CDR3 protein is CATSDPRTVPYNEQFF. The DNA for the CDR3 is TGTGCCACCAGTGACCCTCGGACAGTTCCCTACAATGAGCAGTTCTTC. The V call is TRBV24-1, the J call TRBJ2-1; D may be TRBD1 (6 bases). Germline CDR1 is KGHDR and CDR2 is SFDVKD. Trimming took off 4 bases at V and 2 bases at J, with 14 bases between the two ends. There are 16 residues in the CDR3.

V gene TRBV28 combines with J gene TRBJ1-1, with 7 bases that match TRBD1. J gave up 5 bases and V 6 bases, and 12 bases lay outside the gene matches. CDR3 size: 15 residues. CDR1 is MDHEN and CDR2 is SYDVKM in the germline V gene. This CDR3 reads CASSRAQGLRTEAFF. The CDR3 bases are TGTGCCAGCAGCAGAGCACAGGGGTTGCGGACTGAAGCTTTCTTT.

The genes are TRBV25-1 and TRBJ1-6; tentatively, D is TRBD1 (5 bases). The CDR3 sequence is 15 residues long. CDR1 and CDR2 (germline): MGHDK, SYGVNS. V shed 3 bases and J shed 10 bases, with 16 bases lying between them. The CDR3 region is CASSDTGTLGSPLHF. CDR3 nucleotide sequence: TGTGCCAGCAGTGATACCGGGACTTTGGGATCACCCCTCCACTTT.

This chain joins TRBV24-1 and TRBJ1-5, with 7 positions matching TRBD1. Trimming at V came to 5 bases and at J to 6 bases, leaving 12 bases not matched to a gene. Per germline, CDR1 KGHDR and CDR2 SFDVKD. The CDR3 runs to 16 residues. In DNA form, the CDR3 reads TGTGCCACCAGTGGATCACCTACAGGGGCGGGTCAGCCCCAGCATTTT. It is translated as CATSGSPTGAGQPQHF.

This chain uses TRBV29-1 with TRBJ1-1; 7 bases map to TRBD1. The ends lost 5 bases at V and 1 base at J; junction bases unmatched: 7. CDR1 and CDR2 (germline): SQVTM, ANQGSEA. The CDR3 contains 14 residues. CDR3 DNA sequence: TGCAGCGTTATCCCGGGACAGAAGAACACTGAAGCTTTCTTT. Translating it yields CSVIPGQKNTEAFF.

CDR3 protein: CASSLSDRGATEAFF. The CDR3 DNA follows: TGTGCCAGCAGTTTATCGGACAGGGGGGCGACTGAAGCTTTCTTT. The V and J genes are TRBV27 and TRBJ1-1; TRBD1 matches at 10 bases. V trimming: 0 bases; J trimming: 5 bases; junction bases outside the gene matches: 3. Germline loops: CDR1 MNHEY, CDR2 SMNVEV (reference sequence). CDR3 length: 15 residues.

The chain couples TRBV28 to TRBJ2-3; 9 bases align to TRBD2. CDR3 length equals 16 residues. Germline V CDR1 and CDR2: MDHEN, SYDVKM. After removal of 8 bases from V and 4 bases from J, the junction contained 13 bases not matched to a gene. In DNA form, the CDR3 reads TGTGCCAGCGGGGCACTAGCGGGCGGGAATGCAGATACGCAGTATTTT. Its protein product is CASGALAGGNADTQYF.

This clone was detected a few times. The chain is built from TRBV3-1 (or the pseudogene TRBV3-2) and TRBJ1-5, with D possibly being TRBD1 (6 bases). Germline values: CDR1 LGHDT, CDR2 YNNKEL (reference sequence). This CDR3 is 15 amino acids long. Trimming shortened V by 3 bases and J by 2 bases, and 11 bases separated the two germline ends. The CDR3 DNA is TGTGCCAGCAGCCAGGGGGCGTTTGGCAATCAGCCCCAGCATTTT. Its protein product is CASSQGAFGNQPQHF.

The J gene is TRBJ2-1, the V gene TRBV2, with 8 positions matching TRBD2. There are 15 residues in the CDR3. Germline assignment: CDR1 SNHLY and CDR2 FYNNEI. Trimming took 5 bases from V and 3 from J; bases not matched to a gene: 6. The DNA of the CDR3 is TGTGCCAGCAGTTCCGGGAGGGGTATCTACAATGAGCAGTTCTTC. This encodes CASSSGRGIYNEQFF. Looking up the rest from reference TRBV2 and TRBJ2-1 gives the full variable domain: EPEVTQTPSHQVTQMGQEVILRCVPISNHLYFYWYRQILGQKVEFLVSFYNNEISEKSEIFDDQFSVERPDGSNFTLKIRSTKLEDSAMYFCASSSGRGIYNEQFFGPGTRLTVL.

The J gene is TRBJ1-1, the V gene TRBV11-3; 8 positions match TRBD1. J was trimmed by 10 bases and V by 2 bases; bases with no gene match: 6. This CDR3 has 13 amino acids. Germline CDR1 SGHNT, CDR2 YENEEA. DNA for the CDR3: TGTGCCAGCAGCTTAACGGCAGGGGGCTCAGCTTTCTTT. This codes for CASSLTAGGSAFF.

This chain joins TRBV3-1 (or the pseudogene TRBV3-2) and TRBJ2-1; TRBD2 matches at 12 bases. The CDR3 consists of 18 residues. CDR1 and CDR2 (germline): LGHDT, YNNKEL (reference sequence). V gave up 4 bases and J gave up 6 bases; unmatched junction bases: 13. CDR3 sequence: CASSPSLAGGREVNEQFF. The CDR3 nucleotides read TGTGCCAGCAGCCCTTCCCTAGCGGGGGGGCGAGAGGTCAATGAGCAGTTCTTC.

This sequence joins TRBV18 and TRBJ1-5; unclear D gene. This CDR3 spans 14 amino acids. From germline, CDR1 is KGHSH and CDR2 LQKENI. Trimming left V 3 bases short and J 1 base short, with 7 bases between. CDR3 DNA sequence: TGTGCCAGCTCACCCGAGAGGAGCAATCAGCCCCAGCATTTT. Translated: CASSPERSNQPQHF.

The CDR3 region is CASSYPASGGAGETQYF. The CDR3 region has the DNA TGTGCCAGCAGTTATCCCGCTAGCGGGGGGGCGGGGGAGACCCAGTACTTC. The genes are TRBV6-2 or TRBV6-3 and TRBJ2-5, with 12 bases that match TRBD2. V dropped 3 bases and J dropped 5; count of bases not matched to a gene: 10. Germline V CDR1 and CDR2: MNHEY, SVGEGT. This CDR3 comprises 17 residues.

The chain uses TRBV7-3 and TRBJ2-5; no definite D call. Trimming stripped 1 base from V and 5 bases from J, with 11 bases between. Germline CDR1 reads SGHTA; CDR2 reads FQGTGA. This CDR3 is built from 14 residues. For the CDR3, the DNA is TGTGCCAGCAGCTTAAGGGCAGGTTGGGAGACCCAGTACTTC. Its protein is CASSLRAGWETQYF.

The chain is built from TRBV5-1 and TRBJ2-5; 11 bases map to TRBD2. The CDR3 has 16 residues. Germline assignment: CDR1 SGHRS and CDR2 YFSETQ. The trim removed 1 base at V and 2 bases at J, leaving 4 bases unmatched. For the CDR3, the DNA is TGCGCCAGCAGCTTGACTAGCGGGGGCCCACAAGAGACCCAGTACTTC. Protein product: CASSLTSGGPQETQYF. Variable domain in full (rest from reference TRBV5-1 and TRBJ2-5): KAGVTQTPRYLIKTRGQQVTLSCSPISGHRSVSWYQQTPGQGLQFLFEYFSETQRNKGNFPGRFSGRQFSNSRSEMNVSTLELGDSALYLCASSLTSGGPQETQYFGPGTRLLVL.

The V gene is TRBV21-1, the J gene TRBJ1-1. TRBV21-1 is a pseudogene segment. The CDR3 consists of 15 residues. The CDR3 coding sequence is TGTGCCAGCAGCAGGAGGGATTCTCTAGACACTGAAGCTTTCTTT. This gives the protein CASSRRDSLDTEAFF.

The sample holds one count of this clone. J is TRBJ2-7 and V is TRBV3-1 (or the pseudogene TRBV3-2); D unresolved. Trimming stripped 1 base from V and 10 bases from J, with 8 bases between. This CDR3 has 11 amino acids. Germline assignment: CDR1 LGHDT and CDR2 YNNKEL (reference sequence). Here the CDR3 reads CASSQAGPQYF. CDR3 DNA sequence: TGTGCCAGCAGCCAAGCAGGCCCCCAGTACTTC.

This clone appeared a few times. This chain connects TRBV19 to TRBJ1-3; D unresolved. Trimming took 5 bases from V and 0 from J, leaving 14 bases between them. Germline loops: CDR1 LNHDA, CDR2 SQIVND (reference sequence). There are 16 residues in the CDR3. CDR3 sequence (DNA): TGTGCCAGTAGTCCGGAGACCGCCAACTCTGGAAACACCATATATTTT. Translation gives CASSPETANSGNTIYF.

The J gene is TRBJ1-1, the V gene TRBV5-4, with 8 bases that match TRBD1. Germline trimming cut 4 bases from V and 4 bases from J; bases unmatched to any gene: 18. The germline gives CDR1 SGHNT, CDR2 YYREEE (reference sequence). This CDR3 comprises 18 residues. CDR3 sequence reads: CASSAGGDPFLRGTEAFF. CDR3 DNA: TGTGCCAGCAGCGCAGGGGGCGATCCTTTCCTTCGCGGCACTGAAGCTTTCTTT.

The genes are TRBV19 and TRBJ1-3, with 7 bases aligning to TRBD1. Germline trimming cut 5 bases from V and 2 bases from J; bases unmatched to any gene: 9. Germline V CDR1 and CDR2: LNHDA, SQIVND (reference sequence). The CDR3 has 16 residues. The CDR3 coding sequence is TGTGCCAGTAGTCTGCAAAGACAGGGCACTGGAAACACCATATATTTT. It codes for CASSLQRQGTGNTIYF.

This clone was seen more than once but under ten times. The chain links TRBV5-1 to TRBJ2-7, with D perhaps matching TRBD1 (5 bases). With 1 base removed from V and 0 bases from J, the gap between germline ends came to 8 bases. From germline, CDR1 is SGHRS and CDR2 YFSETQ. This CDR3 contains 14 residues. In nucleotides, the CDR3 is TGCGCCAGCAGCTTGATAGACAGCTCCTACGAGCAGTACTTC. The encoded protein is CASSLIDSSYEQYF. The full variable domain, with the rest looked up from reference TRBV5-1 and TRBJ2-7, is KAGVTQTPRYLIKTRGQQVTLSCSPISGHRSVSWYQQTPGQGLQFLFEYFSETQRNKGNFPGRFSGRQFSNSRSEMNVSTLELGDSALYLCASSLIDSSYEQYFGPGTRLTVT.

This chain uses TRBV5-8 with TRBJ2-2; 8 bases map to TRBD2. J was trimmed by 6 bases and V by 4 bases; bases with no gene match: 2. The CDR3 sequence is 13 residues long. The germline V gene has CDR1 SGHTS and CDR2 YDEGEE. The CDR3: CASSAGLAGELFF. CDR3 DNA: TGTGCCAGCAGCGCGGGACTAGCCGGGGAGCTGTTTTTT.

The V gene is TRBV28, the J gene TRBJ2-7; 8 nucleotides line up with TRBD2. The V gene end was trimmed by 5 bases and the J gene end by 5 bases; junction bases not matched to a gene: 8. Germline V gives CDR1 MDHEN, CDR2 SYDVKM. CDR3 length equals 14 residues. CDR3 bases: TGTGCCAGCAGTCCCCCCGGGACTAGTAACGAGCAGTACTTC. Residues: CASSPPGTSNEQYF.